The 8 T cell receptor beta chains given below trace back to one sample, sequenced in a study of T cell responses to AZD1222 COVID-19 vaccine. TCRdb's copy holds only in-frame clones and misses some; the assay was immunoSEQ multiplex PCR. The table shows approximately 200,000 clones, with just over 90% occurring only once. Sequences were derived from peripheral blood, sampled 28 days after the second AZD1222 dose. Receptor source: an adult who received the AZD1222 COVID-19 vaccine.

This chain connects TRBV7-2 to TRBJ2-3, with D unclear. The CDR3 has 15 residues. The germline gives CDR1 SGHTA, CDR2 FQGNSA. Trimming left V 0 bases short and J 0 bases short, with 7 bases between. CDR3 sequence reads: CASSLAILSTDTQYF. The DNA of the CDR3 is TGTGCCAGCAGCTTAGCTATACTCAGCACAGATACGCAGTATTTT. Complete variable domain (other parts from reference TRBV7-2 and TRBJ2-3): GAGVSQSPSNKVTEKGKDVELRCDPISGHTALYWYRQSLGQGLEFLIYFQGNSAPDKSGLPSDRFSAERTGGSVSTLTIQRTQQEDSAVYLCASSLAILSTDTQYFGPGTRLTVL.

The V call is TRBV3-1 (or the pseudogene TRBV3-2), the J call TRBJ2-1, with 8 nucleotides matching TRBD2. The CDR3 loop spans 11 amino acids. With V trimmed by 3 bases and J by 13 bases, 2 bases remained unmatched. The germline V gene has CDR1 LGHDT and CDR2 YNNKEL (reference sequence). CDR3 bases: TGTGCCAGCAGCCAGGGACTAGATCAGTTCTTC. It specifies CASSQGLDQFF.

The rearrangement joins TRBV19 to TRBJ1-3; D remains ambiguous. Trimming pared 1 base from V and 7 bases from J, leaving 17 bases between. CDR1 and CDR2 from the germline V gene are LNHDA and SQIVND (reference sequence). The CDR3 is made up of 16 amino acids. CDR3 protein: CASSIVRPLRWNTIYF. CDR3 sequence (DNA): TGTGCCAGTAGTATAGTACGGCCACTTCGATGGAACACCATATATTTT.

This chain connects TRBV3-1 (or the pseudogene TRBV3-2) to TRBJ2-1; 9 bases align to TRBD1. The J segment lost 8 bases and the V segment lost 1 base, leaving 9 bases of the junction unmatched. The CDR3 covers 16 residues. CDR1 LGHDT and CDR2 YNNKEL come from the germline V gene (reference sequence). Here the CDR3 reads CASSQVPGTGSDEQFF. As DNA, the CDR3 is TGTGCCAGCAGCCAAGTGCCCGGGACAGGGAGTGATGAGCAGTTCTTC.

The genes are TRBV7-9 and TRBJ2-5; 7 nucleotides line up with TRBD2. This CDR3 comprises 15 residues. Germline CDR1 and CDR2: SEHNR and FQNEAQ (reference sequence). V was pared by 5 bases and J by 2 bases, with 8 bases of the junction left unmatched. The CDR3 sequence is CASSPRASGQETQYF. CDR3 nucleotide sequence: TGTGCCAGCAGCCCCCGTGCTAGCGGTCAAGAGACCCAGTACTTC.

This chain uses TRBV6-5 with TRBJ1-2; TRBD1 aligns across 9 bases. V lost 0 bases to trimming and J lost 3 bases; unmatched junction nucleotides: 2. Germline CDR1 and CDR2: MNHEY and SVGAGI. The CDR3 is 15 residues long. The DNA of the CDR3 is TGTGCCAGCAGTTACTCGGGACAGGGAGACTATGGCTACACCTTC. Amino acids: CASSYSGQGDYGYTF.

The chain couples TRBV5-5 to TRBJ2-4; D is ambiguous. Between the trimmed V and J ends, which lost 0 bases and 5 bases, there was a span of 6 bases. In germline, CDR1 is SGHKS, CDR2 YYEKEE (reference sequence). This CDR3 has 13 residues. DNA for the CDR3: TGTGCCAGCAGCTTGGTGCCCGAAAACATTCAGTACTTC. Its translation: CASSLVPENIQYF.

This chain connects TRBV28 to TRBJ2-7, with 7 nucleotides matching TRBD1. With 3 bases clipped from V and 3 bases from J, the junction kept 11 bases outside the gene matches. The CDR3 is 16 amino acids. Germline loops: CDR1 MDHEN, CDR2 SYDVKM. CDR3 nucleotide sequence: TGTGCCAGCAGTTTTTCACAGGGGAGTGGGTTCTACGAGCAGTACTTC. Its translation: CASSFSQGSGFYEQYF.